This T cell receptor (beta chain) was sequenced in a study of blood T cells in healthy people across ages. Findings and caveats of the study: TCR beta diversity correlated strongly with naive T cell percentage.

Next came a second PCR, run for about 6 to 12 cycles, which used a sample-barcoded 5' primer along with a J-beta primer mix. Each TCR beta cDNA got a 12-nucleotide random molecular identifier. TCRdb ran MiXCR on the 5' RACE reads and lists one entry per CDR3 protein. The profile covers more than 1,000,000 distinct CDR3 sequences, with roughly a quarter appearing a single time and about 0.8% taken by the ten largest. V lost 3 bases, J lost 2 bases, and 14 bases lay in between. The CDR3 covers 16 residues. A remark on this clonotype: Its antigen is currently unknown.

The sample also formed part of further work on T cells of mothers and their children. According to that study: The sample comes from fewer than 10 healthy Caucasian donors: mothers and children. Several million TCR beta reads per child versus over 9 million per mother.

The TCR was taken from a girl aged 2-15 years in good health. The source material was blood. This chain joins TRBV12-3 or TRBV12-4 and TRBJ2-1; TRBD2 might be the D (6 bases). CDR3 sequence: CASSLKGGLAYNEQFF. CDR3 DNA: TGTGCCAGCAGTTTGAAGGGAGGACTCGCCTACAATGAGCAGTTCTTC.